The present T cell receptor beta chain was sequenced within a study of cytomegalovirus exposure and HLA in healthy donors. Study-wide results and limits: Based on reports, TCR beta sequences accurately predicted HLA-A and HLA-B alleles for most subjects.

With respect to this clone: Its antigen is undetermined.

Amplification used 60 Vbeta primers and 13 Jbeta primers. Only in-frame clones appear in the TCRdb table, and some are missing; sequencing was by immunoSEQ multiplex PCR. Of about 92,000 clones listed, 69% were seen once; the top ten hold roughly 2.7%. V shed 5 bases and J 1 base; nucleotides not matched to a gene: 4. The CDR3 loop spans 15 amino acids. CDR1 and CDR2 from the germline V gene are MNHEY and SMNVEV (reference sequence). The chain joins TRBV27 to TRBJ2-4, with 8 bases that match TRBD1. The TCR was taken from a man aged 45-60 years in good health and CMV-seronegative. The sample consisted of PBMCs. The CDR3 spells CASSDRQGAKNIQYF. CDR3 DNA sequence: TGTGCCAGCAGTGACAGACAGGGGGCCAAAAACATTCAGTACTTC.